The sequence of this T cell receptor beta chain was determined in a study of blood T cell repertoires in COVID-19. Study as a whole: PBMCs, B-cell-depleted T cells, or T cells were the source of the cDNA or gDNA that made up the material.

The participants were between about 18 and 90 years old and came from some 23 US areas. Researchers sorted participants into cohorts using their self-reported clinical history. Some clones are missing from TCRdb's copy, which holds only in-frame ones; the method was immunoSEQ multiplex PCR. The repertoire holds about 310,000 clones, 85% to 90% seen once, with 3.5% to 4.5% in the top ten. This CDR3 comprises 15 residues. The V gene end was trimmed by 4 bases and the J gene end by 7 bases; junction bases not matched to a gene: 8. Per the germline V gene, CDR1 is SGHNT and CDR2 is YENEEA. Source material: PBMCs or T cells enriched from blood (not recorded which). V gene TRBV11-3 combines with J gene TRBJ2-2; 8 bases are shared with TRBD2. The sequence came from a woman younger than 35 with acute COVID-19. This chain's CDR3 is CASSYSGTRNGELFF. The DNA for the CDR3 is TGTGCCAGCAGCTATAGCGGGACTAGGAACGGGGAGCTGTTTTTT. Full variable domain (rest looked up from reference TRBV11-3 and TRBJ2-2): EAGVVQSPRYKIIEKKQPVAFWCNPISGHNTLYWYLQNLGQGPELLIRYENEEAVDDSQLPKDRFSAERLKGVDSTLKIQPAELGDSAVYLCASSYSGTRNGELFFGEGSRLTVL.